One T cell receptor (beta chain) is described in this entry. The sample originates from a study of blood T cell repertoires in COVID-19. Per the original data handling: The authors estimated nucleated cell counts from reference gene primer amplification. Measured with immunoSEQ multiplex PCR; TCRdb has only the in-frame clones, and not every one. For V, J and clone size, that table is used; D and trimming come from the DNA. Of roughly 200,000 clones listed, around 88% are singletons. CDR1 is SGHAT, CDR2 FQNNGV, per germline. This CDR3 has 15 amino acids. V dropped 1 base and J dropped 0 bases, with 9 bases sitting between them. Participants spanned ages about 18 to 100 years and resided in about two dozen US areas.

The rearrangement links TRBV11-2 to TRBJ1-1, with D unresolved. The sequence came from a woman aged 30 to 39 who had been exposed to COVID-19. The sequencing input was PBMCs or T cells enriched from blood (not recorded which). The CDR3 loop is CASSLASQVNTEAFF. CDR3 sequence (DNA): TGTGCCAGCAGCTTAGCTTCCCAGGTGAACACTGAAGCTTTCTTT.